The 17 T cell receptor beta chains presented below share a single source sample, sequenced in a study of early T cells in non-severe SARS-CoV-2 infection (dated by TCRdb to the early 2020s). Libraries came from 5' RACE. The instrument given in TCRdb is NextSeq 500. TCRdb reanalyzed the raw reads on its own, using fastp at Q25 for trimming and MiXCR for clone calling, and kept in-frame beta chains. CDR3 protein sequences are deduplicated, and each keeps its most common genes and DNA. Here the sample has 50,000 to 85,000 distinct CDR3 sequences; approximately 10% occur a single time. The top ten constitute about 3.5% of the sample. Source material: whole blood. The source of these receptors is an adult who was a healthcare worker with PCR-confirmed SARS-CoV-2 infection or an uninfected control (not recorded which).

This clonotype has a handful of counts. The gene calls are TRBV15 and TRBJ1-2; TRBD1 matches at 7 bases. Trimming cost V 1 base and J 7 bases; bases outside gene matches: 6. The germline V gene has CDR1 LNHNV and CDR2 YYDKDF (reference sequence). CDR3 length: 14 residues. CDR3 nucleotides: TGTGCCACCAGCAGAGCGACAGGGAGTGGTGGCTACACCTTC. Encoded protein: CATSRATGSGGYTF.

The chain couples TRBV6-5 to TRBJ2-2; D uncertain. Trimming removed 2 bases at V and 6 bases at J, with 7 bases between. The V gene's germline CDR1 is MNHEY and CDR2 SVGAGI. The CDR3 covers 13 residues. The chain's CDR3 is CASSYPEAGELFF. DNA for the CDR3: TGTGCCAGCAGTTACCCTGAGGCCGGGGAGCTGTTTTTT.

The chain has TRBV7-2 and TRBJ2-3; 10 bases match TRBD2. This CDR3 has 16 amino acids. With V trimmed by 5 bases and J by 1 base, 6 bases remained unmatched. The V gene's germline CDR1 is SGHTA and CDR2 FQGNSA. Here the CDR3 DNA reads TGTGCCAGCAGCAGAAATCTAGCGGGAGGCACAGATACGCAGTATTTT. Protein sequence: CASSRNLAGGTDTQYF.

In its sample, this clonotype was seen many times. The chain is built from TRBV7-9 and TRBJ2-1; tentative D call: TRBD2 (6 bases). CDR1 is SEHNR and CDR2 is FQNEAQ in the germline V gene (reference sequence). CDR3 length: 17 amino acids. V dropped 5 bases and J dropped 7 bases, with 24 bases sitting between them. For the CDR3, the DNA is TGTGCCAGCAGCCGCCCTCGAAAACAAGCGGGCCGTAATGAGCAGTTCTTC. It yields the protein CASSRPRKQAGRNEQFF.

This clonotype was seen more than once but under ten times. The chain employs TRBV28 and TRBJ2-7; TRBD2 matches 10 bases. Trimming removed 5 bases from V and 5 bases from J; junction bases left unmatched: 21. The CDR3 extends over 19 amino acids. Germline V gene sequence: CDR1 MDHEN, CDR2 SYDVKM. The CDR3 region is CASSPVSLGPVSGRHEQYF. CDR3 in DNA: TGTGCCAGCAGTCCCGTCTCCTTGGGTCCCGTTAGCGGGAGGCACGAGCAGTACTTC.

Only a few counts were recorded for this clonotype. The genes are TRBV27 and TRBJ1-6, with 7 bases lining up with TRBD1. CDR1 MNHEY and CDR2 SMNVEV come from the germline V gene (reference sequence). The CDR3 is 19 amino acids. With V trimmed by 3 bases and J by 7 bases, 18 bases remained unmatched. CDR3 in amino acids: CASSFQIGRDRLGNSPLHF. CDR3 DNA: TGTGCCAGCAGTTTTCAAATCGGAAGGGACAGACTAGGGAATTCACCCCTCCACTTT.

This clonotype was detected ten times or more. The chain joins TRBV20-1 to TRBJ1-2; no clear D. Germline V gene lookup returns CDR1 DFQATT and CDR2 SNEGSKA (reference sequence). Trimming stripped 2 bases from V and 7 bases from J, with 8 bases between. This CDR3 is built from 11 residues. This CDR3 reads CSARIGFGYTF. CDR3 DNA sequence: TGCAGTGCTAGAATCGGGTTTGGCTACACCTTC.

This clonotype showed up many times. The J gene is TRBJ1-5, the V gene TRBV7-6, with D perhaps TRBD1 (6 bases). V was trimmed by 3 bases and J by 9 bases, leaving 18 bases between them. Looked up from germline, CDR1 is SGHVS and CDR2 is FNYEAQ. This CDR3 spans 15 amino acids. The CDR3 region is CASSFGRGKETPQHF. CDR3 DNA sequence: TGTGCCAGCAGCTTCGGCAGGGGAAAAGAGACGCCCCAGCATTTT.

This chain links TRBV5-1 with TRBJ2-1, with 7 bases aligning to TRBD1. After removal of 9 bases from V and 1 base from J, the junction contained 4 bases not matched to a gene. Germline assignment: CDR1 SGHRS and CDR2 YFSETQ. The CDR3 is made up of 13 amino acids. CDR3 coding DNA: TGCGCCACCCGGACAGGTTCCTACAATGAGCAGTTCTTC. This gives the protein CATRTGSYNEQFF.

The chain joins TRBV29-1 to TRBJ2-3, with TRBD2 matching 10 bases. Germline CDR1 and CDR2: SQVTM and ANQGSEA. V lost 4 bases, J lost 2 bases, and 6 bases stayed unmatched. The CDR3 is 15 residues long. In nucleotides, the CDR3 is TGCAGCGTTGCTGGACTAGCGGCGGTCACAGATACGCAGTATTTT. Its protein product is CSVAGLAAVTDTQYF.

V usage is TRBV6-2 or TRBV6-3 and J usage is TRBJ1-3; D unresolved. The V end lost 6 bases, the J end lost 2 bases, and 11 bases lay between the germline ends. CDR1 is MNHEY, CDR2 SVGEGT, per germline. CDR3 length equals 14 residues. The chain's CDR3 is CASRPGGTGNTIYF. DNA of the CDR3: TGTGCCAGCAGGCCCGGAGGAACTGGAAACACCATATATTTT.

The chain couples TRBV27 to TRBJ2-5, with a tentative D call TRBD2 (6 bases). Germline V gene sequence: CDR1 MNHEY, CDR2 SMNVEV (reference sequence). Trimming shortened V by 6 bases and J by 5 bases, and 16 bases separated the two germline ends. The CDR3 runs 14 residues. This chain's CDR3 is CASSPRAGRETQYF. DNA for the CDR3: TGTGCCAGCAGCCCCCGCGCAGGGAGGGAGACCCAGTACTTC.

The V gene is TRBV18, the J gene TRBJ2-2; perhaps TRBD2 as D (5 bases). With 2 bases removed from V and 5 bases from J, the gap between germline ends came to 12 bases. The CDR3 contains 15 residues. Per germline, CDR1 KGHSH and CDR2 LQKENI. CDR3 DNA: TGTGCCAGCTCACCAGTGGGAGCCAATACCGGGGAGCTGTTTTTT. It specifies CASSPVGANTGELFF.

This clonotype was seen a handful of times. This chain links TRBV11-3 with TRBJ2-1; 7 bases agree with TRBD2. Per the germline V gene, CDR1 is SGHNT and CDR2 is YENEEA. With 4 bases clipped from V and 1 base from J, the junction kept 7 bases outside the gene matches. The CDR3 has 16 residues. The CDR3 is CASSWTLAASYNEQFF. The CDR3 DNA is TGTGCCAGCAGCTGGACTCTAGCGGCTTCCTACAATGAGCAGTTCTTC.

The chain has TRBV29-1 and TRBJ1-1; D uncertain. The V and J ends lost 4 bases and 4 bases respectively, with 19 bases between them. From germline, CDR1 is SQVTM and CDR2 ANQGSEA. This CDR3 has 15 amino acids. CDR3 in DNA: TGCAGCGTTGTTTTTGCAGTGGGTTCGGGCACTGAAGCTTTCTTT. Residues: CSVVFAVGSGTEAFF.

In its sample, this clonotype was seen many times. The chain carries TRBV4-1 and TRBJ1-5; D gene unclear. Per germline, CDR1 MGHRA and CDR2 YSYEKL. Between the trimmed V and J ends, which lost 0 bases and 0 bases, there was a span of 6 bases. The CDR3 totals 15 residues. The chain's CDR3 is CASSQEPNSNQPQHF. CDR3 coding DNA: TGCGCCAGCAGCCAAGAGCCCAATAGCAATCAGCCCCAGCATTTT.

The chain carries TRBV10-2 and TRBJ1-1; D is perhaps TRBD1 (6 bases). The CDR3 is made up of 13 amino acids. Trimming removed 1 base at V and 4 bases at J, with 7 bases between. The germline V gene has CDR1 WSHSY and CDR2 SAAADI. CDR3 amino acids: CASSEWGLTEAFF. In DNA, the CDR3 is TGCGCCAGCAGTGAGTGGGGGCTCACTGAAGCTTTCTTT.